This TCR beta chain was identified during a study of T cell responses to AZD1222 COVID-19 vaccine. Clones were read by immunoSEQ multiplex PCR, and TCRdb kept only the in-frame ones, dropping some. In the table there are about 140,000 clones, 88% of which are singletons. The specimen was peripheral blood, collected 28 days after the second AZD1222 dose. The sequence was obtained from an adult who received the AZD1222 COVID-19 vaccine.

The CDR3 loop reads CASSLIPGQGSYEQYF. The CDR3 DNA sequence: TGTGCCAGCAGTTTAATTCCGGGACAGGGTTCCTACGAGCAGTACTTC. The chain couples TRBV7-2 to TRBJ2-7, with 9 bases that match TRBD1. Germline CDR1 and CDR2: SGHTA and FQGNSA. CDR3 size: 16 residues. V shed 6 bases and J 1 base; nucleotides not matched to a gene: 10. Looking up the rest from reference TRBV7-2 and TRBJ2-7 gives the full variable domain: GAGVSQSPSNKVTEKGKDVELRCDPISGHTALYWYRQSLGQGLEFLIYFQGNSAPDKSGLPSDRFSAERTGGSVSTLTIQRTQQEDSAVYLCASSLIPGQGSYEQYFGPGTRLTVT.